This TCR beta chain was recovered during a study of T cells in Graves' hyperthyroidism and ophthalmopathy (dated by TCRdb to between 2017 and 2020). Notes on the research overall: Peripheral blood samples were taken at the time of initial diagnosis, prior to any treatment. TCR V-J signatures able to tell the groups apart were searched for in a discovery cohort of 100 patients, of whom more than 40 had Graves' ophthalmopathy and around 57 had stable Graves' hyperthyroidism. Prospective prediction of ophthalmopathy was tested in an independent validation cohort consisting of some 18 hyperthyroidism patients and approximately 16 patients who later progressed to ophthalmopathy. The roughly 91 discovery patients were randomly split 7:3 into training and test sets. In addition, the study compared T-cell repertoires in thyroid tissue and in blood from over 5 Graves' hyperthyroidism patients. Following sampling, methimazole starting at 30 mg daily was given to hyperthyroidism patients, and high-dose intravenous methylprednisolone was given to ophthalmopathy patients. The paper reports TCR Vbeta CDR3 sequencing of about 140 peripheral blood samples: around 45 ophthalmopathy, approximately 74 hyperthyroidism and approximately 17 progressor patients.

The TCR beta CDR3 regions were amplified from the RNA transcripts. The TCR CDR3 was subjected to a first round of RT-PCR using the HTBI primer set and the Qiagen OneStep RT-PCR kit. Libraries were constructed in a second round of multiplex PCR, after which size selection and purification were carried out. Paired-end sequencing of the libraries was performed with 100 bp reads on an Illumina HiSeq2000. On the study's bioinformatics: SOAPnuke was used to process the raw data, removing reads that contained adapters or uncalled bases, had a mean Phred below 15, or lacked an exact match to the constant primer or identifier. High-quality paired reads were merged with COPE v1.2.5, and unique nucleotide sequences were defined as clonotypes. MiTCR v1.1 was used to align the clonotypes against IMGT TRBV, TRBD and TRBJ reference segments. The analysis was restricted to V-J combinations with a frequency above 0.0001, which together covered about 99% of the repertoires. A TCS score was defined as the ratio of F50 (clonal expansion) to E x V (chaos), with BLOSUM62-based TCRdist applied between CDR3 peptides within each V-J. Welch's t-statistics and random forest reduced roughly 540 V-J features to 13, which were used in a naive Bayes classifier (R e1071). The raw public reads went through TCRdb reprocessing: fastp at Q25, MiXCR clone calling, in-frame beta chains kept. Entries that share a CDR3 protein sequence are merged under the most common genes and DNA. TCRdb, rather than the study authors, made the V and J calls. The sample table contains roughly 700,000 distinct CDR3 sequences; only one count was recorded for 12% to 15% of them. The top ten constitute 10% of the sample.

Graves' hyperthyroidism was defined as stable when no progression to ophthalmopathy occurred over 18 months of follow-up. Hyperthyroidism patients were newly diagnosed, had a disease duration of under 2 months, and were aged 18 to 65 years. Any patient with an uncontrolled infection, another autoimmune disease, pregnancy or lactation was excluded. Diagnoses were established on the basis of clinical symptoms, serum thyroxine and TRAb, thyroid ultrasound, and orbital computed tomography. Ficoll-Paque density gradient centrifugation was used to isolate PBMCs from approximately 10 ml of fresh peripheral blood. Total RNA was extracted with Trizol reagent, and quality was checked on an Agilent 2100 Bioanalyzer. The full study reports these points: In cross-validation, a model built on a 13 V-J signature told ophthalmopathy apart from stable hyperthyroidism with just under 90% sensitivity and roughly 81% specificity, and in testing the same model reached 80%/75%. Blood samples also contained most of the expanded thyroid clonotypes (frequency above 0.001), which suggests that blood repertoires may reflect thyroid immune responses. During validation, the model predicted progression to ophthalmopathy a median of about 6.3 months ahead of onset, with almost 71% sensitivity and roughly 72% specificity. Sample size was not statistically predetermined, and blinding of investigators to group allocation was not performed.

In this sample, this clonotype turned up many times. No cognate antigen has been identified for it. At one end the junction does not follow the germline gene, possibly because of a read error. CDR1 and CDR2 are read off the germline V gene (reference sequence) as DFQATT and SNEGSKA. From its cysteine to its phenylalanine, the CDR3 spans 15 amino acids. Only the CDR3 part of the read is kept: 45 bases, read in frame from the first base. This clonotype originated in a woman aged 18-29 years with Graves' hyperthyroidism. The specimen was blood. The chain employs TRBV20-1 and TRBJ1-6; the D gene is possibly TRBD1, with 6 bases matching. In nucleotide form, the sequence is TGCAGTGCTAGAGACCACAGGGTGAACAATTCGCCCCTCCACTTT. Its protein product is CSARDHRVNNSPLHF.